The clone carrying this TCR beta chain has just a few counts. Its antigen is still unknown. Sequenced material consisted of expressed TCRB transcripts (all of the isolated RNA was reverse transcribed). The average read count of naive, central memory and regulatory T cell samples was 3 million to 4 million. Assay used: immunoSEQ multiplex PCR; TCRdb lists only in-frame clones, some missing. Found here are roughly 610,000 clones, around 15% of them singletons; the top ten hold about 0.086%. The data belong to a study of beta chain features in type 1 diabetes. It was via CD45RO/CCR7/CD25/CD127/CD95/CD27 that CD4+ naive, central memory, regulatory and stem cell-like memory cells were sorted. Study outcomes and limitations: cDNA-based reads could over-represent cells with high TCR expression. The analysis here could not establish whether HLA type shapes TCRB rearrangement.

The specimen sequenced was naive CD4+ T cells from blood. The sequence was collected from a man aged 18-30 years in good health.

CDR3: CASSPRTGLGWETQYF. CDR3 nucleotides: TGTGCCAGCAGCCCTCGGACAGGGCTGGGGTGGGAGACCCAGTACTTC. V gene TRBV7-8 combines with J gene TRBJ2-5; 8 nucleotides align to TRBD1. This CDR3 is built from 16 residues. Germline values: CDR1 SGHVS, CDR2 FQNEAQ. The junction had 13 bases not matched to a gene; V was cut back by 5 bases and J by 5 bases.